This T cell receptor (beta chain) was documented in a study of shared clonotypes between healthy human individuals (dated by TCRdb to 2018 to 2021). Concerning the study at large: A couple of women and a few men aged 18 to 49 years were included in the cohort. Per donor, three plates each were used for CD4 naive and CD4 memory, two for CD8 naive, and one for CD8 memory. The study deeply sequenced blood TCR repertoires of five healthy adults to estimate repertoire size and the extent of clonotype sharing between individuals. Different laboratories and diverse techniques were used to prepare libraries and sequence TCR repertoires, to increase sequencing depth and limit assay-specific biases. Each donor's leukapheresis produced roughly between roughly 0.85 and 9.5 billion PBMCs. General study outcomes and caveats: Larger estimated clonotype richness was generally found for naive subsets than for memory subsets. Sampling was limited to blood, and TCR repertoires in tissue likely differ from TCR repertoires in blood. Around 5.4% of naive CD4, roughly 3.5% of naive CD8, around 2.3% of memory CD4, and less than 0.45% of memory CD8 clonotypes were shared across a few donors. Incomplete sequencing was indicated by rarefaction of sorted-subset datasets, despite the large sequencing depth. Compared with non-shared clonotypes, clonotypes shared by all four sorted-subset donors had higher generation probabilities. Pairwise subsampling led to the expectation that sequencing depth would affect the degree of clonotype sharing among donors. The genetic and exposure-history diversity represented was limited by the small number of donors.

Details on this clone: This clone's antigen is unknown. There are no base qualities to consult, and no much larger clone falls within one base.

Donors were healthy HIV-negative adults with no recently reported acute infections or vaccinations. Every donor was a Caucasian adult residing in Nashville, Tennessee, USA. Magnetic negative selection was used to enrich CD4+ T cells, after which naive cells were positively selected on CD45RA and the negative fraction became the memory subset. Blood was collected by leukapheresis, and PBMCs were isolated by Ficoll-Histopaque density gradient centrifugation and then cryopreserved in liquid nitrogen vapor phase. Analytical flow cytometry was used to check the purity and quantity of every magnetically sorted T cell population. Genomic DNA was isolated from each sorted fraction and quantified by UV absorbance on a Nanodrop 2000c. TCR CDR3 regions were amplified from genomic DNA by multiplex PCR using the deep immunoSEQ assay. Genomic DNA extracted from each cell subset was distributed evenly over all wells of several immunoSEQ 96-well plates, and each plate served as one replicate. For sorted subsets, each replicate PCR was loaded with 200 ng genomic DNA, equivalent to 32,000 or so T cell genomes. Purified libraries were measured with a Qubit 3.0 fluorometer, size-checked on a Bioanalyzer 2100, and measured again with the KAPA Library Quantification kit. Every immunoSEQ 96-well plate was sequenced on a dedicated single-read 150-cycle Illumina NextSeq 550 flow cell. On the study's bioinformatics: The immunoSEQ output contained only junctional sequences without quality scores, so filtering could not match that applied to full-length reads. Sequences were annotated with PyIR, a Python wrapper for IgBLAST v1.9, and V/J genes and CDR3 were assigned using IMGT germline references. Any read was removed if the V/J assignment was weak (E-value above 1e-6), the CDR3 was missing, or the read contained stop codons, out-of-frame junctions, or ambiguous translated residues. A V3J clonotype was defined by an identical inferred V gene, J gene, and CDR3 amino acid sequence. The percentage overlap between two repertoires was calculated by dividing the number of shared unique clonotypes by the size of the smaller repertoire. Repertoire richness was assessed with RTK rarefaction, the Chao1 estimator, and Recon v2.1 estimates of unobserved clonotypes. For all TCRbeta clonotypes obtained by the gDNA method from a few donors, generation probabilities were computed with OLGA. TCRdb provides this immuneACCESS table in a form limited to in-frame rearrangements. Some clones are lacking; in checked studies, under half of them reflect an unresolved V gene, and why the rest are absent is not known. The V and J calls and clone size come from that table; D and trimming were worked out from the DNA. The sample table lists about 680,000 clones, roughly 72% of them with a count of one. The top ten clones comprise around 1.8% of the sample.

From the cysteine through the phenylalanine, the CDR3 covers 12 amino acids. Only CDR3 DNA is held: 36 bases, read in frame from base 1. V loses 3 bases of germline sequence and J loses 5 bases, and the interval between the two ends is 2 bases. The germline V gene supplies CDR1 MDHEN and CDR2 SYDVKM. The chain was built from TRBV28 and TRBJ2-6; the D segment cannot be called with confidence. This TCR derives from a woman aged 25 to 39 in good health. The sample taken for sequencing was memory CD4+ T cells sorted from blood. What the cell subset or site label conveys for this sample: CD45RA-negative fraction. This receptor carries the CDR3 CASSFWANVLTF. The DNA is as follows: TGTGCCAGCAGTTTCTGGGCCAACGTCCTGACTTTC.